The clone carrying this T cell receptor beta chain was recorded a few times. The antigen remains undetermined. The sample comes from a study of post-analysis software for immune sequencing data. Study information: The cohort encompassed relapsing-remitting, secondary progressive and progressive-relapsing multiple sclerosis disease courses. General study findings and limits: In multiple sclerosis, normalized Chao1 diversity was significantly below that of controls.

TCR beta cDNA libraries included unique molecular identifiers. Once roughly 0.9 to 11 million T cells were used, roughly 0.5 million cDNA molecules resulted. A single record per CDR3 protein comes from TCRdb applying MiXCR to the PCR reads. In the table there are hundreds of thousands of distinct CDR3 sequences, approximately 38% of which are singletons. Sequencing was carried out using blood. This sequence originates from a girl aged 2 to 9 with multiple sclerosis.

The CDR3 region is CSDLGRRLYEQYF. DNA for the CDR3: TGCAGCGACCTCGGACGACGTTTATACGAGCAGTACTTC. The V gene is TRBV20-1, the J gene TRBJ2-7; D is unclear. The V gene's germline CDR1 is DFQATT and CDR2 SNEGSKA (reference sequence). The CDR3 consists of 13 residues.